This record covers a single T cell receptor beta chain. Its antigen remains unidentified. No much larger clonotype is one base removed from it; base qualities were not supplied. According to the germline V gene, CDR1 reads SQVTM and CDR2 reads ANQGSEA. At the junction V is shortened by 0 bases and J by 7 bases, with 10 bases in between. Including cysteine and phenylalanine, the CDR3 has 12 amino acids. Only the CDR3 region is kept as DNA, spanning 36 bases read in frame from base 1. The immunoSEQ Assay, a bias-controlled multiplex PCR, was used to amplify TCRbeta CDR3 regions from genomic DNA. Per the source publication's procedure: The number of nucleated cells in each sample was estimated by amplification of reference gene primers within the assay. To quantify the absolute abundance of each unique TCRbeta CDR3 rearrangement, sequence reads were collapsed and filtered. For each sample, productive Simpson clonality was calculated as the square root of Simpson's diversity index across productive rearrangements. TCRdb holds this immuneACCESS table with in-frame rearrangements only. Some clones are missing; in checked studies, unresolved V genes explain under half, and the rest has no known cause. The V and J calls and clone size are taken from that table; D and trimming were inferred from the DNA. Counted in this sample were 250,000 to 300,000 clones; over 80% of them appeared once. Approximately 1.3% of the sample comes from the top ten.

This entry belongs to a study of blood T cell repertoires in COVID-19 (dated by TCRdb to about 2020). Regarding the research as a whole: Samples covering the acute and convalescent phases of COVID-19 were provided by collaborators in the United States, Italy and Spain. Where available, HLA class I and class II types were taken from metadata supplied by the sample provider and were not determined by assay-based typing. Nearly every sample came with metadata listing a de-identified subject ID, COVID-19 status, age in years and sex. The samples were drawn from the first 160 participants of the ongoing ImmuneRACE study and from more than 1,000 subjects provided by 6 global collaborators. Subjects who had been exposed to COVID-19, were actively infected with it, or had recovered from it provided the deeply sampled blood TCRbeta repertoires that made up the dataset. The repertoires were released in a freely available public database intended as a resource for research on the immune response to SARS-CoV-2. The material from the prospective study consisted of cDNA or gDNA derived from T cells, B-cell-depleted T cells, or PBMCs. What the study reported, not specific to this receptor: The quantity of clinical and demographic metadata differed by source and by participant and was supplied without curation.

Participants in the prospective study were aged roughly 18 to 100 years, lived in some 24 United States geographic areas, and enrolled through a virtual design. In the prospective study, participants were assigned to cohorts based on the clinical history participants reported in a screening survey and a study questionnaire. In the prospective study, whole blood, serum and a nasopharyngeal or oropharyngeal swab were collected from each participant by mobile phlebotomists. Over an approximately 2-month period, participants in the prospective study had the option of providing additional blood draws and questionnaires. Blood samples from the prospective study were shipped frozen or at room temperature prior to DNA extraction.

What was sequenced was PBMCs or T cells enriched from blood (not recorded which). This receptor was obtained from a human donor in a cohort exposed to, infected with or recovered from COVID-19 (not recorded which). The donor label of this sample is uncertain. The rearranged segments are TRBV29-1 and TRBJ2-7, with the D gene too uncertain to name. The bases read TGCAGCGTTGAAGAGCGGAATTGGGAGCAGTACTTC. This sequence encodes CSVEERNWEQYF.